The T cell receptor (beta chain) under discussion was sequenced for a study of blood T cell repertoires in COVID-19. Overall study: PBMCs, B-cell-depleted T cells, or T cells provided the cDNA or gDNA that made up the material.

Study processing details: It was from reference gene primer amplification that nucleated cell counts were estimated. Method: immunoSEQ multiplex PCR; TCRdb's copy keeps in-frame clones and lacks some. V, J and clone size are those of that table, while D and trimming were read from the DNA. The sample contains around 350,000 clones, around nine tenths of which appear only once. The length of the CDR3 is 14 residues. Germline CDR1 reads GTSNPN; CDR2 reads SVGIG (reference sequence). V lost 1 base and J 7 bases, leaving 14 bases between the germline ends. The V gene is TRBV30, the J gene TRBJ1-3; the D gene is possibly TRBD1 (6 bases). The receptor's source is a human donor in a cohort sampled during active COVID-19. The sample was peripheral blood. The CDR3 DNA is TGTGCCTGGAGTGGGGGGGGCGGAGGGAACACCATATATTTT. Translating it yields CAWSGGGGGNTIYF.